This T cell receptor (beta chain) was sequenced for a study of T cell responses to AZD1222 COVID-19 vaccine. This CDR3 is built from 16 residues. CDR1 and CDR2 (germline): MNHNS, SASEGT. The V and J ends lost 1 base and 1 base respectively, with 11 bases between them. The repertoire was sequenced with immunoSEQ multiplex PCR; TCRdb's copy has only in-frame clones and lacks some. The profile shows approximately 130,000 clones, nearly 90% of them singletons. The material was peripheral blood, obtained 28 days after the second AZD1222 dose. The origin of this receptor is an adult who received the AZD1222 COVID-19 vaccine. This chain connects TRBV6-1 to TRBJ2-1; D is possibly TRBD1 or TRBD2 (5 bases each). The CDR3 reads CASSEEGRRSYNEQFF. DNA of the CDR3: TGTGCCAGCAGTGAAGAGGGGAGAAGATCCTACAATGAGCAGTTCTTC.